Below, 19 T cell receptor beta chains from the same sample are listed, as sequenced in a study of response to subunit inactivated influenza vaccine. TCRdb reprocessed the RT-PCR reads with MiXCR, giving one entry per CDR3 protein. The sample lists around 790,000 distinct CDR3 sequences, 21% occurring once. The sample here was PBMCs from blood, taken 5 days after vaccination. Source of these receptors: a man between 50 and 59 years old who received an inactivated influenza vaccine.

V usage is TRBV6-5 and J usage is TRBJ1-2; 8 nucleotides line up with TRBD1. The trim removed 4 bases at V and 6 bases at J, leaving 10 bases unmatched. Germline CDR1 reads MNHEY; CDR2 reads SVGAGI. The CDR3 totals 15 residues. The CDR3 DNA is TGTGCCAGCAGTTTCTCGGACAGGGTTTTTCATGGCTACACCTTC. It codes for CASSFSDRVFHGYTF.

This clonotype showed up just a few times. The chain carries TRBV16 and TRBJ1-1; a weak D match, TRBD1 (5 bases). The CDR3 is 13 residues long. Germline CDR1 and CDR2: KGHSY and FQNENV. V lost 5 bases to trimming and J lost 6 bases, with 13 bases between them. For the CDR3, the DNA is TGTGCCAGCAGCTCCTATGGGGGGTCTGAAGCTTTCTTT. Residues: CASSSYGGSEAFF.

The gene calls are TRBV20-1 and TRBJ2-7; D remains unclear. Trimming removed 2 bases from V and 7 bases from J, with 12 bases in between. Germline lookup yields CDR1 DFQATT and CDR2 SNEGSKA (reference sequence). The CDR3 sequence is 12 residues long. CDR3 DNA: TGCAGTGCTAGAAAGAATCTCGAAGAGCAGTACTTC. It yields the protein CSARKNLEEQYF.

This clonotype occurred a few times. J is TRBJ2-7 and V is TRBV29-1; perhaps D is TRBD1 or TRBD2 (5 bases each). Looked up from germline, CDR1 is SQVTM and CDR2 is ANQGSEA. The CDR3 has 11 amino acids. V was shortened by 6 bases and J by 6 bases, with 12 bases between the two germline ends. This CDR3 reads CSVRRGSEQYF. The DNA for the CDR3 is TGCAGCGTACGTCGGGGCTCCGAGCAGTACTTC.

J is TRBJ2-4 and V is TRBV5-1, with 14 positions matching TRBD2. CDR1 and CDR2 (germline): SGHRS, YFSETQ. V was clipped by 3 bases and J by 3 bases; unmatched bases: 8. The length of the CDR3 is 18 residues. In nucleotides, the CDR3 is TGCGCCAGCAGCTCGACTAGCGGGAGGGCCTCGGTCAAAAACATTCAGTACTTC. This translates into CASSSTSGRASVKNIQYF.

The chain uses TRBV28 and TRBJ2-5; TRBD1 agrees at 8 bases. V trimming: 6 bases; J trimming: 5 bases; junction bases outside the gene matches: 8. The CDR3 sequence is 14 residues long. CDR1 is MDHEN and CDR2 is SYDVKM in the germline V gene. As DNA, the CDR3 is TGTGCCAGCAGCACCGACAGGGGTGATGAGACCCAGTACTTC. Its protein is CASSTDRGDETQYF.

This clonotype was counted a few times. The genes are TRBV12-3 or TRBV12-4 and TRBJ1-6; D may be TRBD1 (6 bases). The germline V and J ends were trimmed by 3 bases and 2 bases, with 8 bases remaining between them. CDR3 size: 15 residues. CDR3 protein: CASSLGAPYNSPLHF. The CDR3 bases are TGTGCCAGCAGTTTGGGGGCACCCTATAATTCACCCCTCCACTTT.

This clonotype came up a few times. The V call is TRBV12-3 or TRBV12-4, the J call TRBJ2-7; no definite D call. V gave up 3 bases and J gave up 9 bases, with 18 bases separating them. The CDR3 sequence is 14 residues long. Written as DNA, the CDR3 is TGTGCCAGCAGTTTGCAGACAAAGAGAGATTGGCAGTACTTC. Translation: CASSLQTKRDWQYF.

The chain joins TRBV24-1 to TRBJ2-1; maybe TRBD2 (6 bases). The CDR3 covers 18 residues. The V gene's germline CDR1 is KGHDR and CDR2 SFDVKD. With 3 bases removed from V and 4 bases from J, the gap between germline ends came to 21 bases. CDR3 residues: CATSDGLWAGIRYNEQFF. DNA of the CDR3: TGTGCCACCAGTGATGGGCTCTGGGCGGGGATCCGATACAATGAGCAGTTCTTC.

This clonotype was found many times. The chain combines TRBV7-9 with TRBJ2-1; TRBD2 is a possible D gene (6 bases). The length of the CDR3 is 16 residues. Trimming took 0 bases from V and 8 from J, leaving 17 bases between them. Germline V lookup: CDR1 SEHNR, CDR2 FQNEAQ (reference sequence). CDR3 nucleotides: TGTGCCAGCAGCTTAGCCCAGCGGGCCGACCTCCATGAGCAGTTCTTC. This gives the protein CASSLAQRADLHEQFF.

This chain links TRBV5-1 with TRBJ2-1; 11 positions match TRBD1. Germline V gives CDR1 SGHRS, CDR2 YFSETQ. The CDR3 sequence is 15 residues long. V was pared by 4 bases and J by 8 bases, with 8 bases of the junction left unmatched. The CDR3 DNA reads TGCGCCAGCAGCCCCGGGACAGGGGGTGGTTATGAGCAGTTCTTC. This translates into CASSPGTGGGYEQFF.

Only a few counts were recorded for this clonotype. The chain has TRBV24-1 and TRBJ2-1, with TRBD2 matching over 11 bases. The CDR3 spans 16 residues. V shed 5 bases and J 4 bases; nucleotides not matched to a gene: 6. Per the germline V gene, CDR1 is KGHDR and CDR2 is SFDVKD. CDR3 region: CATSGDLAGGYNEQFF. In DNA form, the CDR3 reads TGTGCCACCAGTGGCGACTTAGCGGGGGGGTACAATGAGCAGTTCTTC.

This clonotype was observed a handful of times. The chain combines TRBV11-2 with TRBJ2-7, with D perhaps being TRBD1 or TRBD2 (5 bases each). The germline V gene has CDR1 SGHAT and CDR2 FQNNGV. The CDR3 totals 18 residues. Trimming left V 3 bases short and J 0 bases short, with 21 bases between. CDR3 in DNA: TGTGCCAGCAGCTTTTTTCCGGGACCGGCGTTAAGCTCCTACGAGCAGTACTTC. Translated, it gives CASSFFPGPALSSYEQYF.

V usage is TRBV4-3 and J usage is TRBJ1-5, with D unclear. Germline V gives CDR1 LGHNA, CDR2 YSLEER. The CDR3 is 13 residues long. With 1 base removed from V and 7 bases from J, the gap between germline ends came to 8 bases. The CDR3 is CASSQGVLQPQHF. CDR3 DNA sequence: TGCGCCAGCAGCCAAGGGGTTTTGCAGCCCCAGCATTTT.

Only a few counts were recorded for this clonotype. This CDR3 reads CASSLTQMNTEAFF. The CDR3 region has the DNA TGTGCCAGCAGTTTAACACAGATGAACACTGAAGCTTTCTTT. V and J are TRBV12-3 or TRBV12-4 and TRBJ1-1; D not resolved. The CDR3 contains 14 residues. V was shortened by 2 bases and J by 0 bases, with 7 bases between the two germline ends.

The chain has TRBV7-6 and TRBJ2-5, with unresolved D. CDR1 and CDR2 from the germline V gene are SGHVS and FNYEAQ. The length of the CDR3 is 14 residues. The germline V and J ends were trimmed by 4 bases and 1 base, with 10 bases remaining between them. For the CDR3, the DNA is TGTGCCAGCAGCTCTTACACCCCCCAAGAGACCCAGTACTTC. It yields the protein CASSSYTPQETQYF.

This sequence joins TRBV5-1 and TRBJ1-6; D unresolved. V dropped 3 bases and J dropped 0 bases, with 10 bases sitting between them. The CDR3 sequence is 16 residues long. The germline gives CDR1 SGHRS, CDR2 YFSETQ. CDR3 amino acids: CASSSDWSSYNSPLHF. The CDR3 DNA follows: TGCGCCAGCAGCTCGGACTGGAGCTCCTATAATTCACCCCTCCACTTT.

A single count supports this clonotype. This chain links TRBV28 with TRBJ2-3, with a tentative D call TRBD1 (5 bases). CDR3 size: 16 residues. Germline V lookup: CDR1 MDHEN, CDR2 SYDVKM. Trimming took off 1 base at V and 0 bases at J, with 11 bases between the two ends. The CDR3 DNA follows: TGTGCCAGCAGTTTATTTGCCAGGGTCAGCACAGATACGCAGTATTTT. Its translation is CASSLFARVSTDTQYF.

The rearrangement links TRBV4-3 to TRBJ1-1; the D is unclear. Germline assignment: CDR1 LGHNA and CDR2 YSLEER. This CDR3 has 15 residues. The V end was cut by 1 base, the J end by 6 bases, with 15 bases between. CDR3: CASSQVPGVKSEAFF. CDR3 sequence (DNA): TGCGCCAGCAGCCAAGTCCCAGGAGTAAAGTCTGAAGCTTTCTTT.